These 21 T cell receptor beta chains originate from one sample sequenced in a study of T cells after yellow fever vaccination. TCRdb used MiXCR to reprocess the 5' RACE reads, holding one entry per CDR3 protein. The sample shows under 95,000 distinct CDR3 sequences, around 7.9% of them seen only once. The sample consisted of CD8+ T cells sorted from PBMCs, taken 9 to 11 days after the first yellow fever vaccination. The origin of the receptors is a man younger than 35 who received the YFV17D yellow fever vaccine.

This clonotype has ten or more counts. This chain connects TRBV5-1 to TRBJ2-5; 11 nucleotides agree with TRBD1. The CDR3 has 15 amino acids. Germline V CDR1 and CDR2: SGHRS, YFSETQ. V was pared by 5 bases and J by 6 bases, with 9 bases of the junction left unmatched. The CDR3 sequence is CASRIGQGASKTQYF. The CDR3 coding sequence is TGCGCCAGCAGAATCGGACAGGGGGCATCGAAGACCCAGTACTTC.

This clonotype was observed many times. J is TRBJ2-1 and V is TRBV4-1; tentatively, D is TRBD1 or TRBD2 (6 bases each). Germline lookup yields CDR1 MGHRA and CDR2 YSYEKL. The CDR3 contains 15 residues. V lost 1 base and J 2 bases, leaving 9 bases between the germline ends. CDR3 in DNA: TGCGCCAGCAGCCAAGGGGGGGCTGCCTACAATGAGCAGTTCTTC. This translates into CASSQGGAAYNEQFF.

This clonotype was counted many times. The CDR3 DNA is TGCGCCAGCAGCCAAGAATTCGGGCAGCCCCAGCATTTT. Its protein product is CASSQEFGQPQHF. This sequence joins TRBV4-3 and TRBJ1-5; no definite D call. The CDR3 has 13 amino acids. Germline CDR1 and CDR2: LGHNA and YSLEER. V was clipped by 0 bases and J by 7 bases, with 7 bases between them.

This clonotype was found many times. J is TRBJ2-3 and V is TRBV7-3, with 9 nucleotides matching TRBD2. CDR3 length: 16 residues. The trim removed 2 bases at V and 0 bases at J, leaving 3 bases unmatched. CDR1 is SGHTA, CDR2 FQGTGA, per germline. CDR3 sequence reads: CASSLGTSGSTDTQYF. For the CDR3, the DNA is TGTGCCAGCAGCTTAGGCACTAGCGGGAGCACAGATACGCAGTATTTT.

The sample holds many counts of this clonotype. In DNA, the CDR3 is TGCGCCAGCAGTTACTCACAGGGTCATGACTCACCCCTCCACTTT. Protein sequence: CASSYSQGHDSPLHF. The genes are TRBV5-1 and TRBJ1-6; D may be TRBD1 (6 bases). CDR3 length equals 15 residues. Germline V gives CDR1 SGHRS, CDR2 YFSETQ. V lost 5 bases to trimming and J lost 10 bases, with 19 bases between them.

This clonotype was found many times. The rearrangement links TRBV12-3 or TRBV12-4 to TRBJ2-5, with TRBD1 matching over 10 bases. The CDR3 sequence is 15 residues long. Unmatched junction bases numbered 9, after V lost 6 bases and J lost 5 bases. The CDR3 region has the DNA TGTGCCAGCAGGACTCCGGGACAGGGGACGGAGACCCAGTACTTC. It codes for CASRTPGQGTETQYF.

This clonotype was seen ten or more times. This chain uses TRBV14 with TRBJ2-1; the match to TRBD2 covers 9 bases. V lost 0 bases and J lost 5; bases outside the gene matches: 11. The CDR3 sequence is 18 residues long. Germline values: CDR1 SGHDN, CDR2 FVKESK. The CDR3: CASSQEEVLAGVDNEQFF. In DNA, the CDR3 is TGTGCCAGCAGCCAAGAGGAAGTCTTAGCGGGGGTCGACAATGAGCAGTTCTTC.

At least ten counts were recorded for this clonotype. CDR3 DNA: TGTGCCAGCAGTTCAAACAGGGGCTTCTATGGCTACACCTTC. As protein: CASSSNRGFYGYTF. The chain combines TRBV12-3 or TRBV12-4 with TRBJ1-2, with TRBD1 matching 7 bases. The junction had 6 bases not matched to a gene; V was cut back by 4 bases and J by 4 bases. There are 14 residues in the CDR3.

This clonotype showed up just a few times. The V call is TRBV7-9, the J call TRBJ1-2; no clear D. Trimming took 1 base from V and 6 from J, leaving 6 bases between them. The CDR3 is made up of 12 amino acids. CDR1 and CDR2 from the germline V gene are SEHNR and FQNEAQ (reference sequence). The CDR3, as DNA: TGTGCCAGCAGCTTAGGCAGAGATGGCTACACCTTC. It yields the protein CASSLGRDGYTF.

Here the CDR3 DNA reads TGCGCCAGCAGCCAAGATACCTCTGGGGCCAACGTCCTGACTTTC. Its protein product is CASSQDTSGANVLTF. The chain carries TRBV4-1 and TRBJ2-6; D remains ambiguous. This CDR3 has 15 amino acids. Trimming removed 0 bases at V and 0 bases at J, with 3 bases between. The germline V gene encodes CDR1 MGHRA and CDR2 YSYEKL.

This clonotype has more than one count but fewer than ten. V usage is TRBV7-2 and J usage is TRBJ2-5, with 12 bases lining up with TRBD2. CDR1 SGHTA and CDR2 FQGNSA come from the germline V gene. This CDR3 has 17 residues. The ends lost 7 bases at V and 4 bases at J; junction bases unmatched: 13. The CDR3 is CASTTGSSGGAAETQYF. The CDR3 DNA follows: TGTGCCAGCACCACCGGTTCTAGCGGGGGGGCCGCAGAGACCCAGTACTTC.

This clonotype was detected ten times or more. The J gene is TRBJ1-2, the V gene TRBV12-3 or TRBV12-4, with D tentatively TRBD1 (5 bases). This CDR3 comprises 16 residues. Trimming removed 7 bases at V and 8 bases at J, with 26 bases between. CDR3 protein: CASTRNGAQGVWGYTF. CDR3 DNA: TGTGCCAGCACTCGTAATGGCGCCCAGGGAGTTTGGGGCTACACCTTC.

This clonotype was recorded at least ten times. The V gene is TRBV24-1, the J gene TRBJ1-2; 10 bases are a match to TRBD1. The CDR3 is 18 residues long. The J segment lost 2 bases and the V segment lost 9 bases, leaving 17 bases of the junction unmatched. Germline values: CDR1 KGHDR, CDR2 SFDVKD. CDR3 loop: CATEDRGSYDGKNYGYTF. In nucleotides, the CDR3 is TGTGCCACCGAGGACAGGGGGTCGTACGACGGGAAAAACTATGGCTACACCTTC.

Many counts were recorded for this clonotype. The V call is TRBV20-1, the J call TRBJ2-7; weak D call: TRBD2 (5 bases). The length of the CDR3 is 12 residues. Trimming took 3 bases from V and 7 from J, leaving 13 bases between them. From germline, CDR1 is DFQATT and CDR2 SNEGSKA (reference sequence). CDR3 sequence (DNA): TGCAGTGCTAGTGAGACGGGATGGGAGCAGTACTTC. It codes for CSASETGWEQYF.

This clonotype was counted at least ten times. The CDR3 DNA sequence: TGTGCCAGCAGCACCGGGACCGCCTTTGGAGAGACCCAGTACTTC. This encodes CASSTGTAFGETQYF. The chain combines TRBV6-2 or TRBV6-3 with TRBJ2-5, with D possibly being TRBD1 or TRBD2 (5 bases each). Between the trimmed V and J ends, which lost 6 bases and 4 bases, there was a span of 18 bases. Germline V gene lookup returns CDR1 MNHEY and CDR2 SVGEGT. This CDR3 spans 15 amino acids.

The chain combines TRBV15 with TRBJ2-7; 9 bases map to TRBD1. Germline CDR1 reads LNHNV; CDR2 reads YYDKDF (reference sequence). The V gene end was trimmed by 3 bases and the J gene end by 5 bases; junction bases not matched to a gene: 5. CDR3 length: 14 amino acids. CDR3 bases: TGTGCCACCAGCAGCCCCGACAGGGGGGACGAGCAGTACTTC. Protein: CATSSPDRGDEQYF.

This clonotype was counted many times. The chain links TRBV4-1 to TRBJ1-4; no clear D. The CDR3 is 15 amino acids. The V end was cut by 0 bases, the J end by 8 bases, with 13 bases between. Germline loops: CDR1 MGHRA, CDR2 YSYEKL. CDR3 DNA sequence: TGCGCCAGCAGCCAAGATGAAGGGATGGGGGAAAAACTGTTTTTT. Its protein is CASSQDEGMGEKLFF.

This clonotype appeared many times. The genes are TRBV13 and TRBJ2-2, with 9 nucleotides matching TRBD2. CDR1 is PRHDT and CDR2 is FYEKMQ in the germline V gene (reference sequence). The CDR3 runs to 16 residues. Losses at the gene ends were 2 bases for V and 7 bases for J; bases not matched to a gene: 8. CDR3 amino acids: CASSLSVAGDLGELFF. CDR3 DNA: TGTGCCAGCAGCTTATCTGTAGCGGGGGACCTCGGGGAGCTGTTTTTT. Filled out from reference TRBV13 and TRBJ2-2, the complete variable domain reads AAGVIQSPRHLIKEKRETATLKCYPIPRHDTVYWYQQGPGQDPQFLISFYEKMQSDKGSIPDRFSAQQFSDYHSELNMSSLELGDSALYFCASSLSVAGDLGELFFGEGSRLTVL.

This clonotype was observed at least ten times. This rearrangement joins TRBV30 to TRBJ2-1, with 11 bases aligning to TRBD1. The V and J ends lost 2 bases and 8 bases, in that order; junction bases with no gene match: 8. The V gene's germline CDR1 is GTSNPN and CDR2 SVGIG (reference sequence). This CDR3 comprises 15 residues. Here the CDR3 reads CAWSPGTGGSDEQFF. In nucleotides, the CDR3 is TGTGCCTGGAGTCCGGGGACAGGGGGTTCGGATGAGCAGTTCTTC.

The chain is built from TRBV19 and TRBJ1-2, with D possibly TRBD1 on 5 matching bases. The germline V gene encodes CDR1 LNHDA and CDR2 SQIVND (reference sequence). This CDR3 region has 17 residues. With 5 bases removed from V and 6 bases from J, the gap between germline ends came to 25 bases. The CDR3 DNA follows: TGTGCCAGTAGTCCGGGCGCTCGGGGGTATTTTTATGATGGCTACACCTTC. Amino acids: CASSPGARGYFYDGYTF.

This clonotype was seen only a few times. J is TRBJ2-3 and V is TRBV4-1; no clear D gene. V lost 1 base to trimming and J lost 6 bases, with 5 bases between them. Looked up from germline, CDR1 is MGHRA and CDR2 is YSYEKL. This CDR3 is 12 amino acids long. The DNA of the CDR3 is TGCGCCAGCAGCCAAGGGTATGATACGCAGTATTTT. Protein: CASSQGYDTQYF.